The 11 T cell receptor beta chains reported below all come from one sample, sequenced in a study of yellow fever vaccine responses in identical twins. TCRdb passed the RT-PCR reads through MiXCR, listing each CDR3 protein once. This sample carries 3,500 to 4,500 distinct CDR3 sequences, 70% to 90% of them seen once, and the ten largest clones take over 2%. This specimen consisted of T cells from blood (PBMCs), unsorted or a sorted subset (not recorded which), obtained before or after yellow fever vaccination (not recorded which). The receptor set was obtained from a woman aged 18 to 35 who received the yellow fever vaccine.

The chain uses TRBV28 and TRBJ2-5; tentatively, D is TRBD1 (6 bases). Trimming took 3 bases from V and 2 from J, leaving 10 bases between them. Germline CDR1 and CDR2: MDHEN and SYDVKM. The CDR3 runs to 14 residues. CDR3 in amino acids: CASSLSGAQETQYF. The CDR3, as DNA: TGTGCCAGCAGTTTGTCAGGGGCGCAAGAGACCCAGTACTTC.

The V gene is TRBV6-2 or TRBV6-3, the J gene TRBJ2-5; D gene ambiguous. Germline V CDR1 and CDR2: MNHEY, SVGEGT. V lost 2 bases and J lost 5, with 15 bases in between. The CDR3 has 15 residues. The DNA of the CDR3 is TGTGCCAGCAGTTACGTTGGTCTAGTTGAGGAGACCCAGTACTTC. As protein: CASSYVGLVEETQYF.

The chain couples TRBV7-2 to TRBJ2-1; D is unclear. Trimming left V 1 base short and J 10 bases short, with 11 bases between. The CDR3 contains 13 residues. The germline gives CDR1 SGHTA, CDR2 FQGNSA. Here the CDR3 DNA reads TGTGCCAGCAGCTTAGGTATAGGTACCGAGCAGTTCTTC. Translation: CASSLGIGTEQFF.

The rearrangement joins TRBV4-2 to TRBJ2-7, with unresolved D. The V end lost 0 bases, the J end lost 0 bases, and 9 bases lay between the germline ends. The CDR3 is 15 residues long. The germline CDR1 and CDR2 sequences are LGHNA and YNFKEQ. In nucleotides, the CDR3 is TGTGCCAGCAGCCAAGAGGCTTCTAGCTCCTACGAGCAGTACTTC. Translation gives CASSQEASSSYEQYF.

This clonotype was counted between two and nine times. V and J are TRBV1 and TRBJ2-5; the table names TRBD2, a call not compared with the DNA. TRBV1 is described as a pseudogene. The CDR3 has 19 amino acids. The chain's CDR3 is CTSSQVLAGAYLTEETQYF. DNA of the CDR3: TGCACCAGCAGCCAAGTACTAGCGGGGGCCTACCTAACCGAAGAGACCCAGTACTTC.

The rearrangement uses TRBV5-6 and TRBJ2-3; 9 bases agree with TRBD1. CDR3 length: 15 residues. The ends lost 6 bases at V and 4 bases at J; junction bases unmatched: 9. The germline V gene encodes CDR1 SGHDT and CDR2 YYEEEE. The CDR3 region has the DNA TGTGCCAGCAACACAGGGGGCGGTGGGGCAGATACGCAGTATTTT. It is translated as CASNTGGGGADTQYF.

The V gene is TRBV7-6, the J gene TRBJ2-2; D ambiguous. Germline assignment: CDR1 SGHVS and CDR2 FNYEAQ. This CDR3 is built from 14 residues. V shed 4 bases and J shed 0 bases, with 6 bases lying between them. CDR3 bases: TGTGCCAGCAGCTCCCGTCCGAACACCGGGGAGCTGTTTTTT. Translated, it gives CASSSRPNTGELFF.

The rearrangement uses TRBV7-3 and TRBJ1-1; the D gene is possibly TRBD1 (5 bases). V lost 5 bases and J lost 2, with 15 bases in between. The CDR3 covers 15 residues. The germline V gene has CDR1 SGHTA and CDR2 FQGTGA. The CDR3 region is CASSPTDGANTEAFF. The CDR3 DNA reads TGTGCCAGCAGCCCAACCGACGGGGCTAACACTGAAGCTTTCTTT.

V and J are TRBV10-3 and TRBJ1-5; no clear D. Germline V gives CDR1 ENHRY, CDR2 SYGVKD. CDR3 size: 15 residues. The V and J ends lost 3 bases and 0 bases respectively, with 9 bases between them. CDR3 protein: CAISDSLNSNQPQHF. CDR3 in DNA: TGTGCCATCAGTGACTCTCTTAATAGCAATCAGCCCCAGCATTTT.

The chain recombines TRBV7-9 with TRBJ2-7; possibly TRBD1 for D (6 bases). V was trimmed by 6 bases and J by 4 bases, leaving 16 bases between them. CDR3 length equals 14 residues. The germline V gene has CDR1 SEHNR and CDR2 FQNEAQ (reference sequence). In nucleotides, the CDR3 is TGTGCCAGCAGAAAAACAGGGAGAGTGTACGAGCAGTACTTC. Encoded protein: CASRKTGRVYEQYF.

This clonotype showed up just a few times. The V call is TRBV4-1, the J call TRBJ1-2, with a weak D call TRBD1 (5 bases). This CDR3 contains 15 residues. Germline V gene lookup returns CDR1 MGHRA and CDR2 YSYEKL. The germline V and J ends were trimmed by 4 bases and 3 bases, with 15 bases remaining between them. The CDR3 DNA reads as TGCGCCAGCAGCCGAGTATCCGGAGGGGACTATGGCTACACCTTC. Translation: CASSRVSGGDYGYTF.